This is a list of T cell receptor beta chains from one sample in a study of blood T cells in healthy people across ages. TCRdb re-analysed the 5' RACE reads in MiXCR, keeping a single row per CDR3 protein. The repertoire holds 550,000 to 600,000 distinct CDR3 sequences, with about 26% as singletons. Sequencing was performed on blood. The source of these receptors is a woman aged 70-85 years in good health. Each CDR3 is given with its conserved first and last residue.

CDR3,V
CASSRSGVAGANVLTF,TRBV6-1
CASSYDPNTEAFF,TRBV7-9
CASSPGHNTNEQFF,TRBV7-8
CASSLARGDGETQYF,TRBV7-2
CASSLTATTNEKLFF,TRBV7-8
CASSTVGDTQYF,TRBV9
CASSQRGADTQYF,TRBV3-1
CASSYTTGTQYF,TRBV6-5
CASSLTGTADRVIQYF,TRBV3-1
CASSQERSPLAGQETQYF,TRBV3-1
CSVQGGNTIYF,TRBV29-1
CASNLNRDNKLFF,TRBV11-2
CASSVRNNEQFF,TRBV2
CASSEYRVGSEAFF,TRBV2
CASSMAGAGGFVYGYTF,TRBV19
CASSLVGGSSPLHF,TRBV12-3/TRBV12-4
CSARELVKETQYF,TRBV20-1
CASSPDRVLQETQYF,TRBV6-6
CGGAAPRETQYF,TRBV20-1
CASSQTGEQGRF,TRBV3-1
CASSLWAASGYEQYF,TRBV7-2
CASSLGSGSKGYTF,TRBV7-8
CASSSQGQLGGNTIYF,TRBV7-8
CASSLLGLAGETQYF,TRBV5-6
CASSRTYQSSYEQYF,TRBV4-3
CASSSGRGPLETQYF,TRBV12-3/TRBV12-4
CASSIGAGNSPLHF,TRBV6-1
CSASRLAGPVGEQYF,TRBV20-1
CSARLAGGSETQYF,TRBV20-1
CASSSMPGLAGMQQYF,TRBV7-2
CASSRLAGVEETQYF,TRBV5-1
CATREQGYNEQFF,TRBV24-1
CASSSRQGTSGELFF,TRBV7-9
CTSSDSSAYNEQFF,TRBV2
CASSSSSTSVQETQYF,TRBV5-1